Described below is a single T cell receptor (beta chain) sequence and its context. Its specificity is unknown. The data originate from a study of beta chain features in type 1 diabetes. Study-wide results and caveats: Diminished insertions and augmented deletions at VDJ junctions characterized type 1 diabetes patients.

The authors reverse transcribed all of the isolated RNA, so sequencing captured expressed TCRB transcripts. Libraries were prepared by immunoSEQ multiplex PCR; TCRdb keeps only in-frame clonotypes and omits some of them. Of around 430,000 clones listed, 30% were seen once; the top ten hold about 0.065%. Per germline, CDR1 DFQATT and CDR2 SNEGSKA (reference sequence). V shed 4 bases and J shed 5 bases, with 8 bases lying between them. The CDR3 is 11 residues long. This TCR was recovered from a young man in good health. The chain combines TRBV20-1 with TRBJ2-5; D is unresolved. Specimen: naive CD4+ T cells from blood. This CDR3 is CSAIQRETQYF. CDR3 sequence (DNA): TGCAGTGCTATCCAACGGGAGACCCAGTACTTC.